This is a list of T cell receptor beta chains from one sample in a study of blood T cell repertoires in COVID-19. The data were produced by immunoSEQ multiplex PCR, yet TCRdb's version contains in-frame clones alone and is incomplete. The repertoire holds about 310,000 clones, with about 89% as singletons. The material sequenced was PBMCs or T cells enriched from blood (not recorded which). All receptors derive from a woman aged 40 to 50 who had recovered from COVID-19. Each CDR3 is given with its conserved first and last residue. A D gene is named only where the DNA matches it firmly. Size is omitted from some rows. Given values are once, few, many or a class for expanded clones.

clone_size d_call j_call v_call cdr3_nt cdr3_aa
. TRBD1 TRBJ1-5 TRBV2 TGTGCCAGCGGCAGGGGGGAGCATCAGCCCCAGCATTTT CASGRGEHQPQHF
. . TRBJ1-2 TRBV19 TGTGCCAGTAGTATTTCGACAAATTCCTATGGCTACACCTTC CASSISTNSYGYTF
. TRBD2 TRBJ2-2 TRBV7-7 TGTGCTAGCAGCTCTACTAGCGTGAACACCGGGGAGCTGTTTTTT CASSSTSVNTGELFF
. . TRBJ1-6 TRBV6-4 TGTGCCAGCAGTGGCACGCAGGGCACCCAGGGTTCACCCCTCCACTTT CASSGTQGTQGSPLHF
. TRBD2 TRBJ2-3 TRBV7-9 TGTGCCAGCAGCTTAGCCGCGGGAGGGCCTACAGATACGCAGTATTTT CASSLAAGGPTDTQYF
. . TRBJ2-2 TRBV6-4 TGTGCCAGCAGTAAAAACCAGGGCGCCGGGGAGCTGTTTTTT CASSKNQGAGELFF
. . TRBJ2-7 TRBV10-3 TGTGCCATCAGGCTCGGGCAGGGGGGCTACGAGCAGTACTTC CAIRLGQGGYEQYF
. TRBD1 TRBJ1-1 TRBV28 TGTGCCAGCAGTTTGCCGGGACAGGGGAAGGGGAACACTGAAGCTTTCTTT CASSLPGQGKGNTEAFF
. TRBD1 TRBJ2-1 TRBV9 TGTGCCAGCAGCGGGCGTTCGACAGGGGGAATCAATGAGCAGTTCTTC CASSGRSTGGINEQFF
. TRBD2 TRBJ2-1 TRBV11-2 TGTGCCAGCCAAATTGGGCTAGCGGGGGAGGAGCAGTTCTTC CASQIGLAGEEQFF
few . TRBJ1-4 TRBV27 TGTGCCAGCAGTTTATCCCCCAGCGGGCCTAATGAAAAACTGTTTTTT CASSLSPSGPNEKLFF
. TRBD1 TRBJ1-2 TRBV7-9 TGTGCCAGCAGCTCGACAGGGGTCGGCTACACCTTC CASSSTGVGYTF
. . TRBJ2-2 TRBV9 TGTGCCAGCAGCGTCCAGACCGGGGAGCTGTTTTTT CASSVQTGELFF
. . TRBJ2-7 TRBV12-3/TRBV12-4 TGTGCCAGCAGTTTAGAACAGATCTACGAGCAGTACTTC CASSLEQIYEQYF